This T cell receptor (beta chain) was obtained from a study of cytomegalovirus exposure and HLA in healthy donors. Findings and limits, study-wide: In vitro assays verified that three CMV-associated chains recognized CMV antigens specifically. Published work reported that the classifier diagnosed cytomegalovirus status with high specificity and sensitivity.

Clones were sequenced by immunoSEQ multiplex PCR, and TCRdb holds only the in-frame ones, with some missing. In the table there are 200,000 or so clones, around four fifths of which are singletons. CDR1 SGDLS and CDR2 YYNGEE come from the germline V gene. Trimming removed 5 bases from V and 1 base from J, with 9 bases in between. The CDR3 runs 13 residues. A remark on this clone: Antigen unknown.

The receptor comes from a woman aged 18-29 years in good health and CMV-seronegative. The sample consisted of PBMCs. The V gene is TRBV9, the J gene TRBJ1-2; D might be TRBD1 (6 bases). The CDR3 region is CASRDSRNYGYTF. Here the CDR3 DNA reads TGTGCCAGCAGGGACAGCCGTAACTATGGCTACACCTTC.